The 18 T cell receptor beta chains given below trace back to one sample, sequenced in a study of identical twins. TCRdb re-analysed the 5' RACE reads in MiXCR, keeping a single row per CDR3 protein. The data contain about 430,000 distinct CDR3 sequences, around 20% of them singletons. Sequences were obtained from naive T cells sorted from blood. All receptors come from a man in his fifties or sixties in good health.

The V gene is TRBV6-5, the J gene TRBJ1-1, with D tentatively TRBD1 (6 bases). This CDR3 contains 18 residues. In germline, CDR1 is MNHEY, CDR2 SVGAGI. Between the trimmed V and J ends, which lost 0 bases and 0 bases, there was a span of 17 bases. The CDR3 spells CASSYSKGGRVMNTEAFF. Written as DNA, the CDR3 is TGTGCCAGCAGTTACTCGAAGGGGGGCCGAGTTATGAACACTGAAGCTTTCTTT.

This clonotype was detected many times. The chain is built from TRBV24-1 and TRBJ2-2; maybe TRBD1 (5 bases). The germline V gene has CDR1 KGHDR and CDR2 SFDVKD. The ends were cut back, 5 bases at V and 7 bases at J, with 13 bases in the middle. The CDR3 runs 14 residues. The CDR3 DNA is TGTGCCACCAGTGTGGCAGGGATTAACGGGGAGCTGTTTTTT. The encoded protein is CATSVAGINGELFF.

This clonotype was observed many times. The CDR3: CASSETGLALREQFF. The CDR3 region has the DNA TGTGCCAGCAGCGAAACAGGACTAGCCCTAAGAGAGCAGTTCTTC. This chain uses TRBV6-1 with TRBJ2-1; the match to TRBD2 covers 8 bases. The CDR3 consists of 15 residues. CDR1 and CDR2 (germline): MNHNS, SASEGT. J was trimmed by 10 bases and V by 6 bases; bases with no gene match: 14.

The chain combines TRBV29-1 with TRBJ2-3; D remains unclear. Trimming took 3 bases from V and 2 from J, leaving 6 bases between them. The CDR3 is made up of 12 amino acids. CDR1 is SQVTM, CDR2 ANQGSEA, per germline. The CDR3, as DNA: TGCAGCGTTGAGGAGAACACAGATACGCAGTATTTT. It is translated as CSVEENTDTQYF.

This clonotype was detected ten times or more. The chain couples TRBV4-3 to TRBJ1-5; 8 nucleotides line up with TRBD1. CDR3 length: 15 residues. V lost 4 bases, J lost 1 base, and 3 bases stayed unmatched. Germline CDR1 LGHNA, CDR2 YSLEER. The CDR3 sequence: CASSLWTGSNQPQHF. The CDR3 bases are TGCGCCAGCAGCCTTTGGACAGGGAGCAATCAGCCCCAGCATTTT.

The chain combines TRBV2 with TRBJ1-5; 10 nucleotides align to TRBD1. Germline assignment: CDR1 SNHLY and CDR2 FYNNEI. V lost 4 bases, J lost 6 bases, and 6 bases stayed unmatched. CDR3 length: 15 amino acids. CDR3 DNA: TGTGCCAGCAGTGCCGGGACAGGGGTACGTCAGCCCCAGCATTTT. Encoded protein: CASSAGTGVRQPQHF.

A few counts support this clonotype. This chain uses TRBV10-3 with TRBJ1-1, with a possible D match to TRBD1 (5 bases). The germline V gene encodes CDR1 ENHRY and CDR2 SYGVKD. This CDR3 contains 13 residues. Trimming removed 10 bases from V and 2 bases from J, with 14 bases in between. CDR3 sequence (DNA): TGTGCCAGCGGAAGCAGGGACAACACTGAAGCTTTCTTT. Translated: CASGSRDNTEAFF.

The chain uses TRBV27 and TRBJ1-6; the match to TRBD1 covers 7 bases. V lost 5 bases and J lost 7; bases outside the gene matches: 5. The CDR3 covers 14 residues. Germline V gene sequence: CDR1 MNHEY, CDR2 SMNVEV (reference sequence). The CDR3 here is CASSPAGGNSPLHF. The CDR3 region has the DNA TGTGCCAGCAGTCCGGCAGGGGGGAATTCACCCCTCCACTTT.

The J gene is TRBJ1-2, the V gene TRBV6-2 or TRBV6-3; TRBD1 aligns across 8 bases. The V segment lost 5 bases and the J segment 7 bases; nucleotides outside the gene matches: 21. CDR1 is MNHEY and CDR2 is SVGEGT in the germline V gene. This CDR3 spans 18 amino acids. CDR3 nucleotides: TGTGCCAGCAGTCAACCCCAGGGGGCGCGTAGAATCGCCGCTGGCTACACCTTC. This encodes CASSQPQGARRIAAGYTF.

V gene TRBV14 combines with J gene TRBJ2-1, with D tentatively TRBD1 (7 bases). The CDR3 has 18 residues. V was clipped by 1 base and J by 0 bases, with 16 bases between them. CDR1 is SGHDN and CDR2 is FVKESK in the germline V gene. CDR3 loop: CASSQVWAGTVSYNEQFF. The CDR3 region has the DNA TGTGCCAGCAGCCAAGTATGGGCGGGGACAGTCTCCTACAATGAGCAGTTCTTC.

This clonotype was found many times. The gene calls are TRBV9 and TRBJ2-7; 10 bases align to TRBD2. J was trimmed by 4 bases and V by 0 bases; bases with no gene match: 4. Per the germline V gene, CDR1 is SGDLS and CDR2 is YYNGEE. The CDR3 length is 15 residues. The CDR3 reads CASSVGSSGSYEQYF. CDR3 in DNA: TGTGCCAGCAGCGTAGGGTCTAGCGGGAGTTACGAGCAGTACTTC.

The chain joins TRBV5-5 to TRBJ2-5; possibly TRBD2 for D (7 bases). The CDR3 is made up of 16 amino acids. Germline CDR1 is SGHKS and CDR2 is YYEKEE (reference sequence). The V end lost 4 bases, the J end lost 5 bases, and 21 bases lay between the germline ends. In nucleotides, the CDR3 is TGTGCCAGCAGCCCTGGGGGCGGGGGATACCGGGAGACCCAGTACTTC. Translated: CASSPGGGGYRETQYF.

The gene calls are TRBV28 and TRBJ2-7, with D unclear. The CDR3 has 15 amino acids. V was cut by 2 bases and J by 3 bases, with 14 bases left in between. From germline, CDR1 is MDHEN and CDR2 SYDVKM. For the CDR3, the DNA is TGTGCCAGCAGTTTAGGCGGAGTCGGTTTCTACGAGCAGTACTTC. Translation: CASSLGGVGFYEQYF.

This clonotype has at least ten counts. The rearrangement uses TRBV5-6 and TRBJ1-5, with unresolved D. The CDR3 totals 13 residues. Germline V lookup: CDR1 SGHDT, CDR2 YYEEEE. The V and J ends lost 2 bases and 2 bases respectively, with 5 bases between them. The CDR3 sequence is CASSFQGNQPQHF. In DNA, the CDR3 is TGTGCCAGCAGCTTCCAAGGCAATCAGCCCCAGCATTTT.

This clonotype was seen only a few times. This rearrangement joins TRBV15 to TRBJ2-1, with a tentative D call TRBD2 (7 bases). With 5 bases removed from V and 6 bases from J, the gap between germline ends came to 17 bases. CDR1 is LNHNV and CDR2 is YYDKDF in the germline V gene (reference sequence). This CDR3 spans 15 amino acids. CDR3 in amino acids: CATSQGRVTGNEQFF. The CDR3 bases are TGTGCCACCAGCCAGGGGAGGGTGACGGGCAATGAGCAGTTCTTC.

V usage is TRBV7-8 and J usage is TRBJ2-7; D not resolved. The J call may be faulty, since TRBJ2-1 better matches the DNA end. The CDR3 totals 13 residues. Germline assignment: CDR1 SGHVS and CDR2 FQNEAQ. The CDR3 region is CASRPEVSYEQFF. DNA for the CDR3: TGTGCCAGCAGACCAGAAGTTTCCTACGAGCAGTTCTTC.

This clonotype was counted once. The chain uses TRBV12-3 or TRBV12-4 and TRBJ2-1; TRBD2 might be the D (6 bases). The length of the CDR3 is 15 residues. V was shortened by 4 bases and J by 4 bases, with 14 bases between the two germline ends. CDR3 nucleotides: TGTGCCAGCAGTTGGGGGGAGGCCGCATACAATGAGCAGTTCTTC. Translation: CASSWGEAAYNEQFF.

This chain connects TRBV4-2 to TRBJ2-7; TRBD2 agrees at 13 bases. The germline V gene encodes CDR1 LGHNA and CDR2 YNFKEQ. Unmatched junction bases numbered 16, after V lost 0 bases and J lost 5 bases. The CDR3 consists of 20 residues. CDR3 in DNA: TGTGCCAGCAGCCAAGATCACGGACTAGCGGGAGACCAACTAGAGGACGAGCAGTACTTC. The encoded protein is CASSQDHGLAGDQLEDEQYF.